Sequencing of this TCR beta chain was carried out in a study of control samples from healthy donors and cancer patients. TCRdb's table, derived via immunoSEQ multiplex PCR, lists solely in-frame clones and lacks some. There are 70,000 to 85,000 clones in the sample; approximately 82% occur only once, and around a tenth lies in the top ten. The CDR3 extends over 13 amino acids. Germline lookup yields CDR1 SQVTM and CDR2 ANQGSEA. Trimming shortened V by 1 base and J by 0 bases, and 5 bases separated the two germline ends. The sequence derives from a man aged 55 to 70 with head and neck cancer. The chain couples TRBV29-1 to TRBJ2-3; tentatively, D is TRBD1 or TRBD2 (5 bases each). Sequences were obtained from PBMCs. In DNA form, the CDR3 reads TGCAGCGTTGAAGGGGACAGCACAGATACGCAGTATTTT. Translation: CSVEGDSTDTQYF.